This TCR beta chain comes out of a study of T cell responses to AZD1222 COVID-19 vaccine listed by TCRdb under 2021. For the wider study: AZD1222 recipients given second doses at about 4 weeks or at about 12 weeks were pooled, since spike-specific TCR depth and breadth were not found to differ between the two schedules. TCR sequencing covered fewer than 250 trial participants: 200 to 220 given two doses of AZD1222 and about 26 given two doses of MenACWY control vaccine. Trial participants were enrolled by age into 18-55, 56-69 and 70-plus year subgroups, with roughly 160, 29 and 62 TCR-sequenced participants respectively. The paper as a whole reports these results and caveats: Because no day 14 peak-response samples were available, the repertoires could be characterized only after the peak T cell response. The 56-69-year group was small, and its depth increase did not reach significance, likely because of low power. Only five to seven AZD1222 recipients were SARS-CoV-2 seropositive at baseline, limiting conclusions about previously exposed vaccinees. Reportedly, close to half of the unique spike-specific TCRs recognized epitopes lying outside the regions that are mutated in the B.1.351 and B.1.1.7 variants. A significant rise in spike-specific TCR breadth and depth was observed after two AZD1222 doses relative to day 0 and relative to MenACWY recipients. The vaccine-associated CD4 TCRs covered the entire spike protein, and the dominant responses fell in regions 160-218 and 743-854. Participants were mostly white British and included more females than males, and it was suggested by the authors that clonal diversity may have been underestimated.

On this clone: It has no known antigen specificity. Base quality data are lacking; no much larger clone is found one base away.

According to the study, the label for this sample's time point signals: baseline before first vaccination. Samples from vaccinated people were obtained from the UK trials COV001 and COV002, which included a single-blind randomized controlled phase 2/3 trial of AZD1222 (ChAdOx1 nCoV-19) in healthy adults. For TCRbeta chain sequencing, PBMC samples were collected from trial participants at day 0 and at day 28 after the second dose. Based on the germline V gene (reference sequence), the CDR1 and CDR2 sequences are LNHNV and YYDKDF. Including the terminal cysteine and phenylalanine, the CDR3 comprises 13 residues. The retained sequence is limited to the CDR3, 39 bases, with the frame set at the first base. A distance of 5 bases separates the germline ends of V and J, which lose 0 bases and 3 bases respectively. The CDR3 regions of human TCRbeta chains were analyzed by immunosequencing. Per the source publication's procedure: TCRs in the repertoires were matched against a reference library of SARS-CoV-2-specific TCRs that had been generated with the MIRA antigen-specificity platform. Breadth was defined as the fraction of unique TCRs that were SARS-CoV-2-associated. Depth was defined as the fraction of total T cells that were SARS-CoV-2-associated. Using the MIRA data, each spike-specific TCR was mapped to the spike region that the TCR reacts to and placed in a CD4 or CD8 class. Log10-transformed breadth and depth values were compared by one-way ANOVA with Sidak's multiple comparisons tests. TCRdb took over this immuneACCESS table, retaining in-frame rearrangements with V and J assigned. Such tables are incomplete; in checked studies, under half of the missing clones stem from an unresolved V gene, and the remainder is unexplained. That table gives V, J and clone size, and the DNA gave D and trimming. For this sample the table gives roughly 42,000 clones, of which around 82% were detected only once. The ten biggest clones cover about 3.9% of the sample.

The source of this sequence is an adult in good health. The chain is encoded by TRBV15 joined to TRBJ2-5; the D segment cannot be called with confidence. This specimen consisted of peripheral blood, obtained on day 0 of AZD1222 vaccination. The DNA is as follows: TGTGCCACCAGCAGAGACCAGGAAGAGACCCAGTACTTC. The encoded protein is CATSRDQEETQYF.